Listed below are T cell receptor beta chains from one sample, sequenced in a study of T-cell memory formation after mild COVID-19. Using its own MiXCR run on the 5' RACE reads, TCRdb lists one record per CDR3 protein. The sample consists of 50,000 to 70,000 distinct CDR3 sequences, 12% of them appearing once. Specimen: PBMCs or a T cell subset sorted from them (not recorded which). The receptor source for this set is a man aged 18 to 30 who had mild COVID-19 (a few samples of this study predate the infection). Cell type and time point are not known. The CDR3 runs from the conserved cysteine through the conserved F or W. D genes are given only for firm matches. The size field is filled for only some rows; it gives once, few, many or a size class.

clone size: many
D gene: .
J gene: TRBJ2-3
V gene: TRBV5-4
CDR3 DNA: TGTGCCAGCAGCCACGACAATAGCGGTCTAGATACGCAGTATTTT
CDR3 protein: CASSHDNSGLDTQYF

clone size: few
D gene: TRBD1
J gene: TRBJ2-3
V gene: TRBV24-1
CDR3 DNA: TGTGCCACCAGTGACCCCGGACAGGGCACAGATACGCAGTATTTT
CDR3 protein: CATSDPGQGTDTQYF

clone size: .
D gene: TRBD1
J gene: TRBJ1-2
V gene: TRBV4-3
CDR3 DNA: TGCGCCAGCAGCCGGGCGGACAGGGGCTATGGCTACACCTTC
CDR3 protein: CASSRADRGYGYTF

clone size: few
D gene: .
J gene: TRBJ2-5
V gene: TRBV7-9
CDR3 DNA: TGTGCCAGCAGCTTAAGCAACCAAGAGACCCAGTACTTC
CDR3 protein: CASSLSNQETQYF

clone size: .
D gene: TRBD1
J gene: TRBJ1-2
V gene: TRBV27
CDR3 DNA: TGTGCCAGCAGTTTATGGGGTTGGGACAGGTCCTATGGCTACACCTTC
CDR3 protein: CASSLWGWDRSYGYTF

clone size: .
D gene: TRBD2
J gene: TRBJ2-7
V gene: TRBV5-1
CDR3 DNA: TGCGCCAGCAGCTTCGGCGGGGGGCATTCCTACGAGCAGTACTTC
CDR3 protein: CASSFGGGHSYEQYF

clone size: many
D gene: .
J gene: TRBJ2-3
V gene: TRBV5-1
CDR3 DNA: TGCGCCAGCAGCTTGGGCCCGGGATGGGGACACACAGATACGCAGTATTTT
CDR3 protein: CASSLGPGWGHTDTQYF

clone size: few
D gene: .
J gene: TRBJ1-2
V gene: TRBV12-3/TRBV12-4
CDR3 DNA: TGTGCCAGCAGGCGGGGCCGGGGCCGACAGGACTACACCTTC
CDR3 protein: CASRRGRGRQDYTF

clone size: few
D gene: .
J gene: TRBJ2-6
V gene: TRBV9
CDR3 DNA: TGTGCCAGCAGCGTAGATTGGGGCGCGTGGGGGGCCAACGTCCTGACTTTC
CDR3 protein: CASSVDWGAWGANVLTF

clone size: few
D gene: .
J gene: TRBJ1-1
V gene: TRBV9
CDR3 DNA: TGTGCCAGCAGCGTAGGTGAGGTGATGGGAACTGAAGCTTTCTTT
CDR3 protein: CASSVGEVMGTEAFF

clone size: .
D gene: TRBD1
J gene: TRBJ2-7
V gene: TRBV6-5
CDR3 DNA: TGTGCCAGCAGTTTCCCGGGACAGGGAGGCCACGAGCAGTACTTC
CDR3 protein: CASSFPGQGGHEQYF

clone size: .
D gene: TRBD1
J gene: TRBJ1-2
V gene: TRBV7-2
CDR3 DNA: TGTGCCAGCAGCCGTAATCAGGGGGGTTCCCTAACCTATGGCTACACCTTC
CDR3 protein: CASSRNQGGSLTYGYTF

clone size: few
D gene: .
J gene: TRBJ1-2
V gene: TRBV7-2
CDR3 DNA: TGTGCCAGCAGCCAACGGGCAGGGATGGACTATGGCTACACCTTC
CDR3 protein: CASSQRAGMDYGYTF

clone size: few
D gene: .
J gene: TRBJ2-3
V gene: TRBV18
CDR3 DNA: TGTGCCAGCTCACCACCGACCCGACAGCCGTATTTT
CDR3 protein: CASSPPTRQPYF

clone size: many
D gene: .
J gene: TRBJ2-1
V gene: TRBV7-2
CDR3 DNA: TGTGCCAGCAGCGACTCACGGGGTGAGCAGTTCTTC
CDR3 protein: CASSDSRGEQFF

clone size: many
D gene: TRBD2
J gene: TRBJ2-3
V gene: TRBV7-3
CDR3 DNA: TGTGCCAGCAGCTTAACAGGACTAGCGGGGGCCTATACGCAGTATTTT
CDR3 protein: CASSLTGLAGAYTQYF

clone size: few
D gene: TRBD1
J gene: TRBJ2-5
V gene: TRBV30
CDR3 DNA: TGTGCCTGGACAGGGGGCGATGAGACCCAGTACTTC
CDR3 protein: CAWTGGDETQYF

clone size: .
D gene: TRBD1
J gene: TRBJ2-3
V gene: TRBV24-1
CDR3 DNA: TGTGCCACCAGCATGTCGGGACAGGGACACAGCACAGATACGCAGTATTTT
CDR3 protein: CATSMSGQGHSTDTQYF

clone size: once
D gene: .
J gene: TRBJ1-1
V gene: TRBV28
CDR3 DNA: TGTGCCAGCAGCTTCGTTACTGAAGCTTTCTTT
CDR3 protein: CASSFVTEAFF

clone size: .
D gene: .
J gene: TRBJ1-5
V gene: TRBV6-2/TRBV6-3
CDR3 DNA: TGTGCCAGCAGTTACGGCTTCGTAAACCCTCAGCCCCAGCATTTT
CDR3 protein: CASSYGFVNPQPQHF

clone size: .
D gene: .
J gene: TRBJ1-6
V gene: TRBV5-5
CDR3 DNA: TGTGCCAGCAGCTTGATGGGGGGGCGAAATTCACCCCTCCACTTT
CDR3 protein: CASSLMGGRNSPLHF

clone size: many
D gene: .
J gene: TRBJ2-2
V gene: TRBV7-6
CDR3 DNA: TGTGCCAGCAGCCCACGACTTGAAACCGGGGAGCTGTTTTTT
CDR3 protein: CASSPRLETGELFF

clone size: few
D gene: .
J gene: TRBJ1-1
V gene: TRBV5-1
CDR3 DNA: TGCGCCAGCAGCCGGGAGATAAACACTGAAGCTTTCTTT
CDR3 protein: CASSREINTEAFF

clone size: few
D gene: .
J gene: TRBJ2-7
V gene: TRBV20-1
CDR3 DNA: TGCAGTGCCCCGGCGGGAACCTACGAGCAGTACTTC
CDR3 protein: CSAPAGTYEQYF

clone size: .
D gene: .
J gene: TRBJ1-3
V gene: TRBV5-1
CDR3 DNA: TGCGCCAGCAGCTTCGGGTCCACTATATCTGGAAACACCATATATTTT
CDR3 protein: CASSFGSTISGNTIYF

clone size: .
D gene: .
J gene: TRBJ2-5
V gene: TRBV7-2
CDR3 DNA: TGTGCCAGCAGCTTAGCGGGGGCCTTCCAAGAGACCCAGTACTTC
CDR3 protein: CASSLAGAFQETQYF

clone size: few
D gene: .
J gene: TRBJ2-3
V gene: TRBV5-1
CDR3 DNA: TGCGCCAGCAGCTTGGCGGCTTCCAGCACAGATACGCAGTATTTT
CDR3 protein: CASSLAASSTDTQYF

clone size: few
D gene: .
J gene: TRBJ2-2
V gene: TRBV29-1
CDR3 DNA: TGCAGCGTTGCCCATGCACGGAAGACCGGGGAGCTGTTTTTT
CDR3 protein: CSVAHARKTGELFF

clone size: few
D gene: TRBD1
J gene: TRBJ2-5
V gene: TRBV5-1
CDR3 DNA: TGCGCCAGCAGCTTGAGAGACAGGGGGCGAGAGACCCAGTACTTC
CDR3 protein: CASSLRDRGRETQYF

clone size: many
D gene: .
J gene: TRBJ2-1
V gene: TRBV5-1
CDR3 DNA: TGCGCCAGCAGCTTGGAACCAGGCTCCTACAATGAGCAGTTCTTC
CDR3 protein: CASSLEPGSYNEQFF

clone size: .
D gene: TRBD2
J gene: TRBJ2-2
V gene: TRBV7-8
CDR3 DNA: TGTGCCAGCAGCGAGCGGGGGACGAACACCGGGGAGCTGTTTTTT
CDR3 protein: CASSERGTNTGELFF

clone size: .
D gene: .
J gene: TRBJ1-1
V gene: TRBV11-2
CDR3 DNA: TGTGCCAGCAGCTTAGAGCAGGGGCTCACTGAAGCTTTCTTT
CDR3 protein: CASSLEQGLTEAFF

clone size: .
D gene: .
J gene: TRBJ2-5
V gene: TRBV6-5
CDR3 DNA: TGTGCCAGCGTGGCAGGGTCCCCTCGGGGCGAGACCCAGTACTTC
CDR3 protein: CASVAGSPRGETQYF

clone size: .
D gene: .
J gene: TRBJ1-2
V gene: TRBV20-1
CDR3 DNA: TGCAGTGCCGCCGATCCCTGGAGCTATGGCTACACCTTC
CDR3 protein: CSAADPWSYGYTF

clone size: many
D gene: TRBD1
J gene: TRBJ2-7
V gene: TRBV7-9
CDR3 DNA: TGTGCCAGCAGAGGACAGGGGGATTACGAGCAGTACTTC
CDR3 protein: CASRGQGDYEQYF

clone size: .
D gene: .
J gene: TRBJ1-1
V gene: TRBV6-5
CDR3 DNA: TGTGCCAGCAGTTCGGATGAGGGCACTGAAGCTTTCTTT
CDR3 protein: CASSSDEGTEAFF

clone size: few
D gene: .
J gene: TRBJ2-5
V gene: TRBV12-3/TRBV12-4
CDR3 DNA: TGTGCCAGCAATGAAGGGGAAGAGACCCAGTACTTC
CDR3 protein: CASNEGEETQYF

clone size: once
D gene: TRBD2
J gene: TRBJ2-5
V gene: TRBV4-1
CDR3 DNA: TGCGCCAGCAGCCACCCCGGGAGGACCAACCAAGAGACCCAGTACTTC
CDR3 protein: CASSHPGRTNQETQYF

clone size: .
D gene: .
J gene: TRBJ2-5
V gene: TRBV28
CDR3 DNA: TGTGCCAGCAGTTTACCCAACAGGGAACCCGAAGAGACCCAGTACTTC
CDR3 protein: CASSLPNREPEETQYF

clone size: .
D gene: TRBD2
J gene: TRBJ2-1
V gene: TRBV28
CDR3 DNA: TGTGCCAGCAGTTTTTCTTGGGGGGGCTCCTACAATGAGCAGTTCTTC
CDR3 protein: CASSFSWGGSYNEQFF

clone size: .
D gene: TRBD1
J gene: TRBJ1-4
V gene: TRBV5-1
CDR3 DNA: TGCGCCAGCAGCTCCGGGACAGTCGGTGAAAAACTGTTTTTT
CDR3 protein: CASSSGTVGEKLFF

clone size: many
D gene: TRBD2
J gene: TRBJ2-7
V gene: TRBV6-1
CDR3 DNA: TGTGCCAGCAGTGAAGGGCCTAGCGGGATCTACGAGCAGTACTTC
CDR3 protein: CASSEGPSGIYEQYF

clone size: many
D gene: .
J gene: TRBJ2-1
V gene: TRBV7-2
CDR3 DNA: TGTGCCAGCAGCTTAGTTCGGGACGAGGTGTTCTTC
CDR3 protein: CASSLVRDEVFF

clone size: .
D gene: TRBD2
J gene: TRBJ2-5
V gene: TRBV6-6
CDR3 DNA: TGTGCCAGCAGTTATAGCGGGGGGGCCTTAGTGACCCAGTACTTC
CDR3 protein: CASSYSGGALVTQYF

clone size: many
D gene: .
J gene: TRBJ2-3
V gene: TRBV9
CDR3 DNA: TGTGCCAGCAGCGTAGGAGGTGGTCCAAGCTCAGATACGCAGTATTTT
CDR3 protein: CASSVGGGPSSDTQYF

clone size: .
D gene: .
J gene: TRBJ2-3
V gene: TRBV19
CDR3 DNA: TGTGCCAGTAGATTGGGACATAGCACAGATACGCAGTATTTT
CDR3 protein: CASRLGHSTDTQYF

clone size: many
D gene: .
J gene: TRBJ2-1
V gene: TRBV5-1
CDR3 DNA: TGCGCCAGCAGCTTGGTCGCCGGGGTCGATGAGCAGTTCTTC
CDR3 protein: CASSLVAGVDEQFF

clone size: few
D gene: .
J gene: TRBJ2-4
V gene: TRBV20-1
CDR3 DNA: TGCAGTGCTAGAGATAGGTTGGAGGGGCGAAACATTCAGTACTTC
CDR3 protein: CSARDRLEGRNIQYF

clone size: few
D gene: .
J gene: TRBJ2-1
V gene: TRBV5-1
CDR3 DNA: TGCGCCAGCAGCTTGTCGGTGGGCCTCTGGAGCGGAGAGCAGTTCTTC
CDR3 protein: CASSLSVGLWSGEQFF

clone size: few
D gene: .
J gene: TRBJ1-2
V gene: TRBV7-8
CDR3 DNA: TGTGCCAGCAGCCCCAAGTGGGAGACAAATGGCTACACCTTC
CDR3 protein: CASSPKWETNGYTF

clone size: many
D gene: TRBD1
J gene: TRBJ2-5
V gene: TRBV7-8
CDR3 DNA: TGTGCCAGCACCAACACACAGGGGTCCCAAGAGACCCAGTACTTC
CDR3 protein: CASTNTQGSQETQYF

clone size: few
D gene: TRBD2
J gene: TRBJ2-3
V gene: TRBV4-1
CDR3 DNA: TGCGCCAGCAGCCAAGATCGGGGACTAGCGCCTACGCAGTATTTT
CDR3 protein: CASSQDRGLAPTQYF